This is a list of T cell receptor beta chains from one sample in a study of blood T cells in healthy people across ages. MiXCR, run by TCRdb on the 5' RACE reads, gives a single entry per CDR3 protein. The sample lists 650,000 or so distinct CDR3 sequences; about 50% were seen once. The sample was blood. Every receptor here comes from a woman older than 75 in good health. Both conserved end residues are part of each CDR3. Fields, in order: clone size, D gene, V gene, J gene, CDR3 protein, CDR3 DNA. The D gene is left open where the match is weak. For some rows the clone size is stated as once, few or many, or as a class when expanded; others skip it.

clone size: once
D gene: .
V gene: TRBV27
J gene: TRBJ1-1
CDR3 protein: CASSSRGGKTEAFF
CDR3 DNA: TGTGCCAGCAGTTCCCGGGGGGGAAAGACTGAAGCTTTCTTT

clone size: .
D gene: .
V gene: TRBV5-5
J gene: TRBJ1-3
CDR3 protein: CASGGAGNTIYF
CDR3 DNA: TGTGCTTCCGGGGGTGCAGGAAACACCATATATTTT

clone size: .
D gene: .
V gene: TRBV7-2
J gene: TRBJ1-5
CDR3 protein: CASRAGSNQPQHF
CDR3 DNA: TGTGCCAGCAGGGCAGGTAGCAATCAGCCCCAGCATTTT

clone size: .
D gene: .
V gene: TRBV9
J gene: TRBJ1-1
CDR3 protein: CASSVGGGASTEAFF
CDR3 DNA: TGTGCCAGCAGCGTTGGGGGGGGCGCTTCCACTGAAGCTTTCTTT

clone size: .
D gene: .
V gene: TRBV7-9
J gene: TRBJ2-7
CDR3 protein: CVSSLGNYEQYF
CDR3 DNA: TGTGTCAGCAGCTTAGGCAACTACGAGCAGTACTTC

clone size: few
D gene: .
V gene: TRBV7-9
J gene: TRBJ1-2
CDR3 protein: CASSIDGNYGYTF
CDR3 DNA: TGTGCCAGCAGCATTGACGGAAACTATGGCTACACCTTC

clone size: .
D gene: .
V gene: TRBV4-2
J gene: TRBJ2-3
CDR3 protein: CASSQDSNPRPSTDTQYF
CDR3 DNA: TGTGCCAGCAGCCAAGATTCCAATCCGCGCCCTAGCACAGATACGCAGTATTTT

clone size: many
D gene: .
V gene: TRBV7-9
J gene: TRBJ2-3
CDR3 protein: CASSRRMYTDTQYF
CDR3 DNA: TGTGCCAGCAGCCGACGCATGTACACAGATACGCAGTATTTT

clone size: .
D gene: .
V gene: TRBV7-9
J gene: TRBJ2-5
CDR3 protein: CASSLQGRETQYF
CDR3 DNA: TGTGCCAGCAGCTTGCAGGGTAGAGAGACCCAGTACTTC

clone size: .
D gene: .
V gene: TRBV5-1
J gene: TRBJ2-2
CDR3 protein: CASSSGLTTGELFF
CDR3 DNA: TGCGCCAGCAGCTCCGGATTAACGACCGGGGAGCTGTTTTTT

clone size: .
D gene: TRBD1
V gene: TRBV20-1
J gene: TRBJ1-2
CDR3 protein: CSAPQRTGENGYTF
CDR3 DNA: TGCAGTGCTCCCCAGCGGACAGGGGAGAATGGCTACACCTTC

clone size: .
D gene: .
V gene: TRBV10-3
J gene: TRBJ1-4
CDR3 protein: CAISETGLSEKLFF
CDR3 DNA: TGTGCCATCAGTGAGACAGGGTTGAGTGAAAAACTGTTTTTT

clone size: .
D gene: .
V gene: TRBV5-1
J gene: TRBJ2-1
CDR3 protein: CASSVPGSKGEQFF
CDR3 DNA: TGCGCCAGCAGCGTGCCCGGGTCTAAGGGTGAGCAGTTCTTC

clone size: .
D gene: TRBD2
V gene: TRBV5-1
J gene: TRBJ2-1
CDR3 protein: CASSPYASGRAGEQFF
CDR3 DNA: TGCGCCAGCAGCCCTTATGCTAGCGGGAGGGCCGGTGAGCAGTTCTTC

clone size: many
D gene: TRBD1
V gene: TRBV10-1
J gene: TRBJ2-1
CDR3 protein: CASSEALGQGDEQFF
CDR3 DNA: TGCGCCAGCAGTGAAGCCCTGGGACAGGGCGATGAGCAGTTCTTC

clone size: .
D gene: .
V gene: TRBV16
J gene: TRBJ1-5
CDR3 protein: CASSLAGGLANQPQHF
CDR3 DNA: TGTGCCAGCAGCCTAGCGGGGGGGCTGGCCAATCAGCCCCAGCATTTT

clone size: many
D gene: .
V gene: TRBV10-3
J gene: TRBJ1-2
CDR3 protein: CAIRLGGQGDYGYTF
CDR3 DNA: TGTGCCATCAGATTAGGCGGGCAGGGAGACTATGGCTACACCTTC

clone size: .
D gene: .
V gene: TRBV5-1
J gene: TRBJ2-1
CDR3 protein: CASSLVQGSYDEQFF
CDR3 DNA: TGCGCCAGCAGCTTGGTGCAGGGGTCCTACGATGAGCAGTTCTTC